These 28 T cell receptor beta chains originate from one sample sequenced in a study of blood T cell repertoires in COVID-19 (dated by TCRdb to about 2020). Libraries came from the immunoSEQ multiplex PCR assay. The table was pulled from immuneACCESS by TCRdb, which kept in-frame rearrangements only. Such tables lose some clones; where checked, under half of the loss comes from unresolved V genes, and the rest has no known cause. The sample data list about 58,000 clones, and 90% of these were observed just once. Around 13% of the sample is held by the ten biggest clonotypes. Sequencing used peripheral blood. The origin of the receptors is a man aged 55 to 69 with active COVID-19.

This clone was seen only once. The rearrangement links TRBV27 to TRBJ2-1; TRBD1 matches 7 bases. The germline CDR1 and CDR2 sequences are MNHEY and SMNVEV (reference sequence). This CDR3 region has 17 residues. V lost 0 bases, J lost 7 bases, and 12 bases stayed unmatched. CDR3 loop: CASSLSHPGQSSNEQFF. CDR3 sequence (DNA): TGTGCCAGCAGTTTATCTCACCCGGGACAGAGCAGTAATGAGCAGTTCTTC.

This clone came up many times. The chain uses TRBV4-2 and TRBJ2-5; possibly TRBD2 for D (6 bases). V was pared by 4 bases and J by 2 bases, with 8 bases between. This CDR3 is 13 amino acids long. Germline CDR1 reads LGHNA; CDR2 reads YNFKEQ. CDR3 DNA: TGTGCCAGCAGCCCCCGGGGGCAAGAGACCCAGTACTTC. Its protein is CASSPRGQETQYF.

V and J are TRBV27 and TRBJ1-1, with unresolved D. CDR1 and CDR2 (germline): MNHEY, SMNVEV (reference sequence). The CDR3 contains 14 residues. Trimming pared 3 bases from V and 0 bases from J, leaving 8 bases between. The CDR3 spells CASSFRGLNTEAFF. Here the CDR3 DNA reads TGTGCCAGCAGTTTCCGAGGGTTGAACACTGAAGCTTTCTTT.

V gene TRBV28 combines with J gene TRBJ1-5; D remains unclear. CDR3 length: 14 residues. Trimming stripped 5 bases from V and 1 base from J, with 9 bases between. Germline CDR1 and CDR2: MDHEN and SYDVKM. CDR3 in amino acids: CASSPIESNQPQHF. The CDR3 region has the DNA TGTGCCAGCAGTCCCATTGAGAGCAATCAGCCCCAGCATTTT.

V usage is TRBV29-1 and J usage is TRBJ2-1; TRBD2 agrees at 7 bases. V lost 6 bases to trimming and J lost 7 bases; unmatched junction nucleotides: 9. The CDR3 runs 13 residues. CDR1 SQVTM and CDR2 ANQGSEA come from the germline V gene. CDR3 nucleotides: TGCAGCGTCCCGGGGGGATCGCGGAATGAGCAGTTCTTC. As protein: CSVPGGSRNEQFF.

The chain has TRBV30 and TRBJ2-3; D gene unclear. Per germline, CDR1 GTSNPN and CDR2 SVGIG (reference sequence). This CDR3 comprises 12 residues. The V end lost 3 bases, the J end lost 7 bases, and 11 bases lay between the germline ends. CDR3 bases: TGTGCCTGGAGCCACATTTCCTATACGCAGTATTTT. Residues: CAWSHISYTQYF.

The chain joins TRBV5-8 to TRBJ2-3; 12 bases fit TRBD2. The CDR3 runs to 14 residues. Germline lookup yields CDR1 SGHTS and CDR2 YDEGEE. With 4 bases clipped from V and 7 bases from J, the junction kept 4 bases outside the gene matches. The CDR3 region has the DNA TGTGCCAGCAGCCTAGCGGGAGGGCCGAATACGCAGTATTTT. This gives the protein CASSLAGGPNTQYF.

V usage is TRBV5-8 and J usage is TRBJ1-5; D is ambiguous. Germline CDR1 is SGHTS and CDR2 is YDEGEE. The length of the CDR3 is 14 residues. The V end lost 4 bases, the J end lost 6 bases, and 14 bases lay between the germline ends. This CDR3 reads CASSALAGSQPQHF. The CDR3 DNA is TGTGCCAGCAGCGCACTGGCGGGGTCTCAGCCCCAGCATTTT.

The rearrangement joins TRBV7-3 to TRBJ2-2; 12 bases map to TRBD1. Germline V gene lookup returns CDR1 SGHTA and CDR2 FQGTGA. The CDR3 loop spans 15 amino acids. V was clipped by 5 bases and J by 6 bases; unmatched bases: 4. The DNA of the CDR3 is TGTGCCAGCAGCCGGGACAGGGGGCGCCCCGGGGAGCTGTTTTTT. Protein product: CASSRDRGRPGELFF.

This chain uses TRBV9 with TRBJ2-5; TRBD1 matches 7 bases. This CDR3 spans 15 amino acids. J lost 3 bases, V lost 0 bases, and 5 bases had no gene match. Germline assignment: CDR1 SGDLS and CDR2 YYNGEE. CDR3 sequence (DNA): TGTGCCAGCAGCGTAGTAGCCGGACAGGAAGAGACCCAGTACTTC. It encodes CASSVVAGQEETQYF.

The J gene is TRBJ1-5, the V gene TRBV6-2 or TRBV6-3, with 8 nucleotides matching TRBD1. Germline V gene sequence: CDR1 MNHEY, CDR2 SVGEGT. V lost 0 bases to trimming and J lost 5 bases; unmatched junction nucleotides: 3. The CDR3 is 15 residues long. CDR3 nucleotide sequence: TGTGCCAGCAGTTACTCGAGGACAGGGCATCAGCCCCAGCATTTT. As protein: CASSYSRTGHQPQHF.

For the CDR3, the DNA is TGTGCCAGCAGTTCGGACAGGAAGGGCGGTAATGAGCAGTTCTTC. Translated, it gives CASSSDRKGGNEQFF. The chain links TRBV28 to TRBJ2-1; TRBD1 agrees at 7 bases. The CDR3 covers 15 residues. Germline assignment: CDR1 MDHEN and CDR2 SYDVKM. J gave up 7 bases and V 4 bases, and 10 bases lay outside the gene matches.

Turning to this clone: At one boundary the junction diverges from the germline segment, which might be a read error. The CDR3 loop reads CASSLAWGGGYNEQFF. The CDR3 DNA reads as TGTGCTAGCAGCTTAGCGTGGGGAGGGGGTTACAATGAGCAGTTCTTC. The chain carries TRBV7-7 and TRBJ2-1; tentatively, D is TRBD2 (7 bases). The length of the CDR3 is 16 residues. CDR1 and CDR2 from the germline V gene are SSHAT and FNYEAQ (reference sequence).

The chain carries TRBV20-1 and TRBJ2-7; 8 nucleotides align to TRBD2. Unmatched junction bases numbered 3, after V lost 6 bases and J lost 5 bases. The CDR3 is 11 amino acids. Germline V gene lookup returns CDR1 DFQATT and CDR2 SNEGSKA (reference sequence). DNA of the CDR3: TGCAGTGCCCGGGGACTAGACGAGCAGTACTTC. Translated: CSARGLDEQYF.

The chain uses TRBV27 and TRBJ2-1; tentative D call: TRBD1 (6 bases). Per germline, CDR1 MNHEY and CDR2 SMNVEV (reference sequence). V was cut by 5 bases and J by 0 bases, with 11 bases left in between. There are 15 residues in the CDR3. In DNA form, the CDR3 reads TGTGCCAGCAGTAGAGGGACAAGCTCCTACAATGAGCAGTTCTTC. Amino acids: CASSRGTSSYNEQFF.

This chain links TRBV15 with TRBJ1-4, with D hard to call. Trimming stripped 1 base from V and 6 bases from J, with 6 bases between. Germline V gene sequence: CDR1 LNHNV, CDR2 YYDKDF (reference sequence). The CDR3 contains 13 residues. This chain's CDR3 is CATSRGSDEKLFF. The CDR3 DNA follows: TGTGCCACCAGCAGAGGCAGCGATGAAAAACTGTTTTTT.

This clone is a singleton in its sample. The rearrangement uses TRBV5-1 and TRBJ2-2; D gene unclear. Germline CDR1 is SGHRS and CDR2 is YFSETQ. The ends were cut back, 3 bases at V and 5 bases at J, with 14 bases in the middle. The CDR3 sequence is 15 residues long. For the CDR3, the DNA is TGCGCCAGCAGCTACCTAACAGAAGGAACCGGGGAGCTGTTTTTT. Translated, it gives CASSYLTEGTGELFF.

This clone came up a few times. V is TRBV2 and J is TRBJ2-7, with D tentatively TRBD2 (5 bases). V lost 3 bases to trimming and J lost 6 bases, with 9 bases between them. Germline V lookup: CDR1 SNHLY, CDR2 FYNNEI. The CDR3 consists of 12 residues. The CDR3 DNA is TGTGCCAGCAGTGATGGAGGATCCGAGCAGTACTTC. It codes for CASSDGGSEQYF. Full variable domain (remainder filled in from reference TRBV2 and TRBJ2-7): EPEVTQTPSHQVTQMGQEVILRCVPISNHLYFYWYRQILGQKVEFLVSFYNNEISEKSEIFDDQFSVERPDGSNFTLKIRSTKLEDSAMYFCASSDGGSEQYFGPGTRLTVT.

The CDR3 DNA is TGTGCCAGTAGTCGGACAGTACAAGAGACCCAGTACTTC. It codes for CASSRTVQETQYF. The V call is TRBV19, the J call TRBJ2-5; maybe TRBD1 (6 bases). V lost 5 bases, J lost 2 bases, and 9 bases lay in between. The germline CDR1 and CDR2 sequences are LNHDA and SQIVND (reference sequence). CDR3 length: 13 residues.

The rearrangement uses TRBV19 and TRBJ2-3, with D maybe TRBD2 (5 bases). CDR1 is LNHDA, CDR2 SQIVND, per germline (reference sequence). CDR3 length: 18 residues. With 11 bases removed from V and 5 bases from J, the gap between germline ends came to 32 bases. The DNA for the CDR3 is TGTGCCGGAAAGGGTAGAGTCGGAGAGGGCCGATTGGTAGATACGCAGTATTTT. This sequence encodes CAGKGRVGEGRLVDTQYF.

The chain uses TRBV19 and TRBJ2-7, with 12 positions matching TRBD2. The CDR3 loop spans 14 amino acids. V trimming: 9 bases; J trimming: 9 bases; junction bases outside the gene matches: 12. Looked up from germline, CDR1 is LNHDA and CDR2 is SQIVND (reference sequence). CDR3 DNA: TGTGCCAGAAGATGGGCTCTAGCGGGAGGGAGGCAGTACTTC. It yields the protein CARRWALAGGRQYF.

The chain carries TRBV30 and TRBJ2-7; D possibly corresponds to TRBD2 (6 bases). The CDR3 extends over 14 amino acids. Germline V gives CDR1 GTSNPN, CDR2 SVGIG (reference sequence). Here the CDR3 DNA reads TGTGCTTACGAAAGGACTACTAGCTACAGAGAGCAGTACTTC. This gives the protein CAYERTTSYREQYF. The full variable domain, with the rest looked up from reference TRBV30 and TRBJ2-7, is SQTIHQWPATLVQPVGSPLSLECTVEGTSNPNLYWYRQAAGRGLQLLFYSVGIGQISSEVPQNLSASRPQDRQFILSSKKLLLSDSGFYLCAYERTTSYREQYFGPGTRLTVT.

This clone was counted only a few times. This rearrangement joins TRBV3-1 (or the pseudogene TRBV3-2) to TRBJ2-1; 11 bases line up with TRBD2. The CDR3 extends over 17 amino acids. The V gene end was trimmed by 6 bases and the J gene end by 2 bases; junction bases not matched to a gene: 9. Germline CDR1 is LGHDT and CDR2 is YNNKEL (reference sequence). CDR3 region: CASSWAASGRPYNEQFF. The CDR3 nucleotides are TGTGCCAGCAGTTGGGCAGCTAGCGGGAGGCCCTACAATGAGCAGTTCTTC.

The J gene is TRBJ2-6, the V gene TRBV2, with D possibly matching TRBD1 (5 bases). The germline V gene encodes CDR1 SNHLY and CDR2 FYNNEI. With 8 bases removed from V and 1 base from J, the gap between germline ends came to 9 bases. The CDR3 length is 14 residues. The CDR3 loop is CASSQESGANVLTF. CDR3 DNA: TGTGCCAGCTCACAGGAGTCTGGGGCCAACGTCCTGACTTTC.

The V gene is TRBV30, the J gene TRBJ2-5; D gene ambiguous. The CDR3 is made up of 14 amino acids. The germline V and J ends were trimmed by 2 bases and 7 bases, with 17 bases remaining between them. Germline V gene sequence: CDR1 GTSNPN, CDR2 SVGIG (reference sequence). The CDR3 region is CAWSRGDGAATQYF. The CDR3 nucleotides are TGTGCCTGGAGTAGAGGTGACGGCGCAGCGACCCAGTACTTC.

CDR3 amino acids: CASSHGQGSLYGYTF. CDR3 nucleotide sequence: TGTGCCAGCAGCCACGGACAGGGCTCACTCTATGGCTACACCTTC. The chain combines TRBV6-2 or TRBV6-3 with TRBJ1-2; 8 bases line up with TRBD1. J gave up 4 bases and V 6 bases, and 10 bases lay outside the gene matches. Germline V CDR1 and CDR2: MNHEY, SVGEGT. CDR3 length: 15 amino acids.

The chain couples TRBV4-1 to TRBJ1-1, with D maybe TRBD1 (5 bases). CDR1 and CDR2 (germline): MGHRA, YSYEKL. V lost 4 bases, J lost 0 bases, and 15 bases lay in between. The CDR3 sequence is 16 residues long. The chain's CDR3 is CASSLSGGGMNTEAFF. CDR3 sequence (DNA): TGCGCCAGCAGCCTCTCGGGGGGGGGAATGAACACTGAAGCTTTCTTT.

This clone was counted once. The V call is TRBV19, the J call TRBJ1-1, with D perhaps matching TRBD1 (6 bases). The CDR3 length is 10 residues. Trimming cost V 9 bases and J 7 bases, with 9 bases left between them. Germline-derived CDR1 and CDR2 are LNHDA and SQIVND (reference sequence). CDR3 amino acids: CASGQHEAFF. CDR3 nucleotide sequence: TGTGCCAGCGGACAGCATGAAGCTTTCTTT.